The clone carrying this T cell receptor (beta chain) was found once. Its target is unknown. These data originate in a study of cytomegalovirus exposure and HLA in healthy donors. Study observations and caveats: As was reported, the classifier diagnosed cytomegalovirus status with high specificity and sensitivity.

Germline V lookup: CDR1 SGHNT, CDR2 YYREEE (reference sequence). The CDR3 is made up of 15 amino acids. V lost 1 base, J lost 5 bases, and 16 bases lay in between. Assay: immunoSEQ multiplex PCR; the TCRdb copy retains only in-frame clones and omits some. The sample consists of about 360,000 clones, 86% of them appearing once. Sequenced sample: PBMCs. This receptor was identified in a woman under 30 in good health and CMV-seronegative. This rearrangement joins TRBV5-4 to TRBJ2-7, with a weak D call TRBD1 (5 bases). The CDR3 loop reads CASSLRQGAFDEQYF. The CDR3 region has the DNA TGTGCCAGCAGCTTGAGGCAGGGTGCTTTCGACGAGCAGTACTTC.